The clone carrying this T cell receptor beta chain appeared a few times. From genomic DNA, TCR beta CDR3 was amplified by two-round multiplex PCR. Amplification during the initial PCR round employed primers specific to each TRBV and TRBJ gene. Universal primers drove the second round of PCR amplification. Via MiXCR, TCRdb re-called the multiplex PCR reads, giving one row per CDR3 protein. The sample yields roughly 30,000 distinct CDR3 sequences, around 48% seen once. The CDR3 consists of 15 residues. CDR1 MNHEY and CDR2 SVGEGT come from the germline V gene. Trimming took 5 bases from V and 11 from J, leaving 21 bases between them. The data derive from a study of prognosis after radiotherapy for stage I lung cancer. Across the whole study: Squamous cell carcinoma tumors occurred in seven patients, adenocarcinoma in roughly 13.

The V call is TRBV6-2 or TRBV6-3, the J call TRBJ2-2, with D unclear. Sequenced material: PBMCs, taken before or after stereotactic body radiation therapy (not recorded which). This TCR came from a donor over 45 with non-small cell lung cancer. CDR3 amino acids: CASSDPPPPDLELFF. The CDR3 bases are TGTGCCAGCAGTGACCCCCCACCCCCTGACCTTGAGCTGTTTTTT.